This T cell receptor beta chain was captured in a study of vaccination and CD4 T cells after COVID-19. The treatment is: 10-day PBMC culture with coronavirus spike peptide pools or control peptides (ViraFEST assay). The CDR3 covers 16 residues. The V gene's germline CDR1 is MDHEN and CDR2 SYDVKM. V was clipped by 4 bases and J by 4 bases; unmatched bases: 8. As to this clonotype: Its target is not known.

Study outcomes and limitations: The rise in median SARS-CoV-2-reactive clonotypes, from roughly 22 to 38, was not significant.

The Oncomine TCR Beta short-read assay sequenced DNA from cultured CD4+ T cells. One entry per CDR3 protein, called by TCRdb with MiXCR from the PCR reads. The table lists 9,500 to 15,000 distinct CDR3 sequences, 40% to 60% of them singletons. The genes are TRBV28 and TRBJ2-7; 12 bases line up with TRBD2. The sample consisted of CD4+ T cells from blood, cultured in vitro. The sequence derives from a human donor who had recovered from COVID-19. Here the CDR3 reads CASSSPRTSGEYEQYF. The CDR3 bases are TGTGCCAGCAGTTCCCCAAGGACTAGCGGGGAATACGAGCAGTACTTC.